This T cell receptor beta chain was found in a study of blood T cell repertoires in COVID-19. In the study overall: Collection of acute and convalescent COVID-19 samples took place in the United States, Italy and Spain. T cells, B-cell-depleted T cells, or PBMCs supplied cDNA or gDNA.

Germline values: CDR1 SGHTA, CDR2 FQGNSA. This CDR3 spans 15 amino acids. The ends lost 5 bases at V and 5 bases at J; junction bases unmatched: 10. Per the original data handling: The authors estimated nucleated cell counts from reference gene primer amplification. Data came from immunoSEQ multiplex PCR; TCRdb stores just in-frame clones and leaves some out. The V and J calls and clone size are taken from that table; D and trimming were inferred from the DNA. The data contain about 100,000 clones, around four fifths of them seen just once; the ten biggest clones take up over 30%. The sequencing sample was made of peripheral blood. The receptor was derived from a man between 65 and 85 years old with active or convalescent COVID-19. This chain joins TRBV7-2 and TRBJ1-1, with TRBD1 identical over 8 bases. Here the CDR3 reads CASSPRTGQVTEAFF. DNA of the CDR3: TGTGCCAGCAGCCCGCGGACAGGGCAGGTGACTGAAGCTTTCTTT.